This TCR beta chain is from a study of CD8 T cells in Susac syndrome. Trimming removed 2 bases at V and 14 bases at J, with 15 bases between. Germline V CDR1 and CDR2: SGHTA, FQGTGA. The CDR3 has 12 residues. This clonotype was observed a single time. An amount of RNA that ranged from roughly 0.5 to 1 ug was reverse transcribed with random hexamers. TCRdb reprocessed the immunoSEQ multiplex PCR reads with MiXCR, giving one entry per CDR3 protein. The sample yields 150,000 to 200,000 distinct CDR3 sequences, about 94% seen once. This chain joins TRBV7-3 and TRBJ2-5; D is perhaps TRBD1 (6 bases). The source is a human donor in good health. The sequencing input was CD4+ T cells from PBMCs. The CDR3, as DNA: TGTGCCAGCAGCTTATTGGGGGCAGACCTATACTTC. Translation: CASSLLGADLYF.